Listed here are 18 T cell receptor beta chains from one sample, sequenced in a study of cytomegalovirus exposure and HLA in healthy donors. The primer mix had 60 Vbeta and 13 Jbeta primers. Sequencing used immunoSEQ multiplex PCR; TCRdb keeps in-frame clones, though not all of them. The table includes under 200,000 clones, roughly 80% detected once. The specimen sequenced was PBMCs. The receptors come from a male donor in good health and CMV-seropositive.

The chain couples TRBV19 to TRBJ1-6; 7 bases fit TRBD1. Germline CDR1 and CDR2: LNHDA and SQIVND (reference sequence). This CDR3 comprises 16 residues. V was clipped by 6 bases and J by 0 bases; unmatched bases: 5. CDR3 residues: CASRTRQGSYNSPLHF. CDR3 DNA sequence: TGTGCCAGTAGAACCAGACAGGGCTCCTATAATTCACCCCTCCACTTT.

CDR3 sequence reads: CASSEGLAGNYF. Written as DNA, the CDR3 is TGCGCCAGCAGTGAGGGACTAGCGGGGAACTATTTT. This chain connects TRBV10-1 to TRBJ2-3, with TRBD2 matching 12 bases. V was pared by 2 bases and J by 15 bases, with 3 bases of the junction left unmatched. The CDR3 length is 12 residues. The V gene's germline CDR1 is WNHNN and CDR2 SYGVQD (reference sequence).

V gene TRBV5-1 combines with J gene TRBJ2-3; the match to TRBD2 covers 12 bases. This CDR3 has 17 amino acids. V shed 5 bases and J 3 bases; nucleotides not matched to a gene: 10. CDR1 SGHRS and CDR2 YFSETQ come from the germline V gene. Here the CDR3 reads CASSQGLAGFSTDTQYF. The CDR3 nucleotides read TGCGCCAGCAGTCAAGGACTAGCGGGGTTTAGTACAGATACGCAGTATTTT.

This chain joins TRBV19 and TRBJ2-3; TRBD2 matches 8 bases. CDR1 is LNHDA and CDR2 is SQIVND in the germline V gene (reference sequence). V was clipped by 0 bases and J by 9 bases; unmatched bases: 8. The length of the CDR3 is 15 residues. The CDR3 nucleotides are TGTGCCAGTAGTATAGAAGGGCGGGGGGCCATAACGCAGTATTTT. Translation gives CASSIEGRGAITQYF.

V usage is TRBV27 and J usage is TRBJ1-2; 8 nucleotides agree with TRBD1. CDR1 is MNHEY and CDR2 is SMNVEV in the germline V gene (reference sequence). J gave up 0 bases and V 6 bases, and 3 bases lay outside the gene matches. The CDR3 length is 14 residues. The CDR3 is CASRDRAANYGYTF. The CDR3 DNA reads TGTGCCAGCAGGGACAGGGCGGCTAACTATGGCTACACCTTC.

To note about this clone: An end of the junction does not agree with germline; a read error may underlie this. In nucleotides, the CDR3 is TGTGCCTGGCGCCGGGACAGGGGGTTCCTAGCCAAAAACAGTCAGTACTTC. Its translation: CAWRRDRGFLAKNSQYF. The chain links TRBV30 to TRBJ2-4; 11 bases match TRBD1. This CDR3 spans 17 amino acids. The germline V gene encodes CDR1 GTSNPN and CDR2 SVGIG (reference sequence).

This clone occurred once. The genes are TRBV18 and TRBJ1-2; 7 bases map to TRBD1. J lost 7 bases, V lost 2 bases, and 7 bases had no gene match. The CDR3 sequence is 14 residues long. Germline CDR1 and CDR2: KGHSH and LQKENI. The CDR3 DNA sequence: TGTGCCAGCTCACCATCTGGCTCAGGGGGTGGCTACACCTTC. Amino acid sequence: CASSPSGSGGGYTF.

The rearrangement uses TRBV28 and TRBJ2-7; D is perhaps TRBD2 (5 bases). CDR1 and CDR2 (germline): MDHEN, SYDVKM. The CDR3 has 14 residues. V was shortened by 2 bases and J by 3 bases, with 11 bases between the two germline ends. DNA of the CDR3: TGTGCCAGCAGTTTAGGAGGTTCCCACTACGAGCAGTACTTC. Translation: CASSLGGSHYEQYF.

This clone was counted a few times. This chain uses TRBV18 with TRBJ2-3; 7 bases are a match to TRBD2. The trim removed 0 bases at V and 3 bases at J, leaving 9 bases unmatched. This CDR3 has 17 amino acids. The germline V gene encodes CDR1 KGHSH and CDR2 LQKENI. CDR3 loop: CASSPPGGGGRTDTQYF. DNA for the CDR3: TGTGCCAGCTCACCACCGGGAGGCGGGGGAAGGACAGATACGCAGTATTTT.

V is TRBV30 and J is TRBJ1-4; D not resolved. CDR1 is GTSNPN and CDR2 is SVGIG in the germline V gene (reference sequence). V shed 1 base and J shed 5 bases, with 5 bases lying between them. The CDR3 totals 12 residues. CDR3 protein: CAWSGLNEKLFF. The DNA for the CDR3 is TGTGCCTGGAGTGGGCTCAATGAAAAACTGTTTTTT. The variable domain in full, with the rest retrieved from reference TRBV30 and TRBJ1-4, is SQTIHQWPATLVQPVGSPLSLECTVEGTSNPNLYWYRQAAGRGLQLLFYSVGIGQISSEVPQNLSASRPQDRQFILSSKKLLLSDSGFYLCAWSGLNEKLFFGSGTQLSVL.

This CDR3 is CASSFRTEYNEQFF. The DNA of the CDR3 is TGCGCCAGCAGCTTTCGGACAGAATACAATGAGCAGTTCTTC. The chain joins TRBV5-1 to TRBJ2-1; D perhaps matches TRBD1 (6 bases). This CDR3 has 14 amino acids. Germline CDR1 reads SGHRS; CDR2 reads YFSETQ. V dropped 2 bases and J dropped 4 bases, with 10 bases sitting between them.

This chain connects TRBV6-5 to TRBJ1-2; 9 positions match TRBD1. The CDR3 covers 13 residues. The germline V gene has CDR1 MNHEY and CDR2 SVGAGI. V shed 5 bases, J shed 5 bases, and the junction held 3 bases outside the gene matches. The CDR3 region has the DNA TGTGCCAGCAGTATAGGACAGGGGTATGGCTACACCTTC. Translated, it gives CASSIGQGYGYTF.

The V and J genes are TRBV18 and TRBJ1-1, with 11 positions matching TRBD1. The germline V gene has CDR1 KGHSH and CDR2 LQKENI. This CDR3 comprises 17 residues. The V gene end was trimmed by 3 bases and the J gene end by 0 bases; junction bases not matched to a gene: 6. The CDR3 bases are TGTGCCAGCTCACCCCTTAGGACAGGGGGCCTGAACACTGAAGCTTTCTTT. This gives the protein CASSPLRTGGLNTEAFF.

The chain combines TRBV7-2 with TRBJ1-2; D gene uncertain. V lost 5 bases and J lost 7, with 8 bases in between. Germline-derived CDR1 and CDR2 are SGHTA and FQGNSA. CDR3 length: 11 residues. CDR3 sequence reads: CASSPSLGYTF. Written as DNA, the CDR3 is TGTGCCAGCAGCCCCTCCCTTGGCTACACCTTC.

The chain has TRBV5-4 and TRBJ1-4; 9 bases align to TRBD1. The CDR3 consists of 17 residues. Germline V gene sequence: CDR1 SGHNT, CDR2 YYREEE (reference sequence). With V trimmed by 4 bases and J by 3 bases, 10 bases remained unmatched. The CDR3 DNA sequence: TGTGCCAGCAGCCCCGGGACAGGGAGAGGGTCTAATGAAAAACTGTTTTTT. Translation gives CASSPGTGRGSNEKLFF.

This chain uses TRBV9 with TRBJ2-1; 10 nucleotides agree with TRBD2. The CDR3 has 16 residues. The V gene's germline CDR1 is SGDLS and CDR2 YYNGEE. V shed 3 bases and J 8 bases; nucleotides not matched to a gene: 11. CDR3 DNA sequence: TGTGCCAGCAGCGGTAGGACTAGCGGTTTTTGGGATGAGCAGTTCTTC. Residues: CASSGRTSGFWDEQFF.

J is TRBJ1-4 and V is TRBV30, with TRBD1 as a possible D gene (5 bases). V was cut by 1 base and J by 4 bases, with 10 bases left in between. The CDR3 is made up of 14 amino acids. Germline V gene lookup returns CDR1 GTSNPN and CDR2 SVGIG (reference sequence). CDR3 in DNA: TGTGCCTGGAGTGCGGGGGGAGGTAATGAAAAACTGTTTTTT. It codes for CAWSAGGGNEKLFF.

The J gene is TRBJ2-7, the V gene TRBV28; 12 positions match TRBD2. V lost 4 bases to trimming and J lost 0 bases; unmatched junction nucleotides: 4. From germline, CDR1 is MDHEN and CDR2 SYDVKM. The CDR3 is 16 residues long. CDR3 coding DNA: TGTGCCAGCAGTTCCCCTAGCGGGAGGGCCTCCTACGAGCAGTACTTC. Amino acid sequence: CASSSPSGRASYEQYF.